The 8 T cell receptor beta chains presented below share a single source sample, sequenced in a study of shared clonotypes between healthy human individuals. Sequenced by immunoSEQ multiplex PCR; TCRdb stores in-frame clones only, minus some. The table records about 560,000 clones, roughly four fifths of them present only once. The sequenced material came from PBMCs. These receptor sequences come from a woman in her thirties or forties in good health. Some clones in this sample may be carry-over from other donors' samples.

The chain employs TRBV28 and TRBJ1-2, with TRBD1 as a possible D gene (5 bases). Germline loops: CDR1 MDHEN, CDR2 SYDVKM. V lost 6 bases to trimming and J lost 4 bases, with 12 bases between them. This CDR3 is 13 amino acids long. In DNA, the CDR3 is TGTGCCAGCAGAGAGAGGGACGGCTATGGCTACACCTTC. Protein product: CASRERDGYGYTF.

The chain couples TRBV27 to TRBJ2-1; 7 bases match TRBD1. The length of the CDR3 is 14 residues. The germline V gene has CDR1 MNHEY and CDR2 SMNVEV (reference sequence). With V trimmed by 5 bases and J by 7 bases, 8 bases remained unmatched. DNA of the CDR3: TGTGCCAGCAGTCAACGACAGGGCGGGAATGAGCAGTTCTTC. Translated, it gives CASSQRQGGNEQFF.

The chain couples TRBV29-1 to TRBJ2-7; D might be TRBD1 (5 bases). Looked up from germline, CDR1 is SQVTM and CDR2 is ANQGSEA. With 5 bases removed from V and 6 bases from J, the gap between germline ends came to 11 bases. The CDR3 loop spans 11 amino acids. The CDR3 loop reads CSVPRGSEQYF. The DNA of the CDR3 is TGCAGCGTTCCTAGGGGCAGCGAGCAGTACTTC.

Worth noting for this clone: A far larger clone lies a single base away; this is likely a read error. Other DNA sequences in the sample encode the same CDR3. V is TRBV29-1 and J is TRBJ2-7; tentative D call: TRBD2 (6 bases). CDR1 and CDR2 from the germline V gene are SQVTM and ANQGSEA. There are 12 residues in the CDR3. The CDR3 spells CSARDGTYEQYF. In nucleotides, the CDR3 is TGCAGCGCGCGGGACGGAACCTACGAGCAGTACTTT.

Of note for this clone: One junction end disagrees with the germline gene, perhaps due to a read error. The genes are TRBV7-9 and TRBJ2-1; D possibly corresponds to TRBD2 (6 bases). In germline, CDR1 is SEHNR, CDR2 FQNEAQ (reference sequence). The CDR3 extends over 11 amino acids. The CDR3 DNA sequence: TGTGCCAGCAGCTCGGGGACTCCCTCCCTCTTC. This codes for CASSSGTPSLF. The full variable domain, rest sourced from reference TRBV7-9 and TRBJ2-1, is DTGVSQNPRHKITKRGQNVTFRCDPISEHNRLYWYRQTLGQGPEFLTYFQNEAQLEKSRLLSDRFSAERPKGSFSTLEIQRTEQGDSAMYLCASSSGTPSLFGPGTRLTVL.

The V call is TRBV30, the J call TRBJ2-5, with a weak D call TRBD2 (6 bases). TRBJ2-7 explains the end of the DNA better; the J call may be wrong. CDR1 and CDR2 from the germline V gene are GTSNPN and SVGIG (reference sequence). This CDR3 region has 13 residues. This chain's CDR3 is CACGGGTVYEQYF. As DNA, the CDR3 is TGTGCCTGTGGCGGCGGGACGGTGTACGAGCAGTACTTC.

The chain is built from TRBV6-1 and TRBJ2-1; D remains ambiguous. This CDR3 is built from 12 residues. Germline CDR1 MNHNS, CDR2 SASEGT. Trimming took 5 bases from V and 8 from J, leaving 10 bases between them. CDR3 bases: TGTGCCAGCAGTCAAAACTTGGATGAGCAGTTCTTC. Protein sequence: CASSQNLDEQFF.

V is TRBV4-2 and J is TRBJ2-1; no firm D call. V was shortened by 4 bases and J by 0 bases, with 13 bases between the two germline ends. This CDR3 contains 16 residues. Per germline, CDR1 LGHNA and CDR2 YNFKEQ. The CDR3 region has the DNA TGTGCCAGCAGCCCCTTCGGTGAGGCCTCCTACAATGAGCAGTTCTTC. Translation gives CASSPFGEASYNEQFF.